This T cell receptor (beta chain) was retrieved from a study of T-cell reconstitution after alpha-beta-depleted transplantation in children. Unique molecular identifiers were incorporated when the TCRbeta library was constructed. TCRdb redid the calling of the PCR reads with MiXCR, one entry per CDR3 protein. The table has hundreds of thousands of distinct CDR3 sequences, roughly 15% seen once. Per the germline V gene, CDR1 is MGHRA and CDR2 is YSYEKL. The CDR3 sequence is 15 residues long. Trimming cost V 4 bases and J 0 bases, with 9 bases left between them. The sequence came from a human donor who donated a stem cell graft to a child with acute myeloid leukemia. This chain connects TRBV4-1 to TRBJ2-2, with D unclear. The input for sequencing was PBMCs from the stem cell graft donor, taken from the stem cell graft. The CDR3 DNA reads TGCGCCAGCAGCCCCCTGAGTACGAACACCGGGGAGCTGTTTTTT. It yields the protein CASSPLSTNTGELFF.